This TCR beta chain was obtained from a study of OX40 agonist ivuxolimab in advanced cancers. About the research overall: Every 2 weeks, patients got intravenous ivuxolimab at one of six dose levels (0.01-10 mg/kg). Study-level points and caveats: Blood T cells, both CD4+ and CD8+, expanded clonally by week 6 at 0.1 to 3.0 mg/kg. More expanded clones were seen, on average, in CD8+ T cells than in CD4+.

Germline V gene data show CDR1 as SGHVS and CDR2 as FNYEAQ. The CDR3 spans 15 residues. The V end was cut by 5 bases, the J end by 1 base, with 14 bases between. As to this clone: The antigen remains unidentified.

This table comes from immunoSEQ multiplex PCR, and its TCRdb copy is limited to in-frame clones, with some not included. The repertoire holds around 70,000 clones, with roughly 80% as singletons. Source: CD4+ or CD8+ T cells sorted from blood, taken in a trial of the OX40 agonist ivuxolimab. J is TRBJ1-1 and V is TRBV7-6, with D possibly being TRBD1 (5 bases). The clonotype was recovered from an adult with an advanced solid tumor such as melanoma, head and neck, liver or kidney cancer. CDR3 coding DNA: TGTGCCAGCAGCCCGCCCTGGGGACCGAACACTGAAGCTTTCTTT. This encodes CASSPPWGPNTEAFF. The full variable domain, its missing parts supplied by reference TRBV7-6 and TRBJ1-1, is GAGVSQSPRYKVTKRGQDVALRCDPISGHVSLYWYRQALGQGPEFLTYFNYEAQQDKSGLPNDRFSAERPEGSISTLTIQRTEQRDSAMYRCASSPPWGPNTEAFFGQGTRLTVV.